Listed here are 21 T cell receptor beta chains from one sample, sequenced in a study of T cells in Graves' hyperthyroidism and ophthalmopathy. Amplified regions were TCR beta CDR3 sequences from RNA transcripts. The HTBI primer set was used in a first-round RT-PCR of the TCR CDR3. TCRdb re-analysed the multiplex PCR reads in MiXCR, keeping a single row per CDR3 protein. The data hold 500,000 or so distinct CDR3 sequences, with more than 15% observed a single time. The sample comprised blood. The origin of the receptors is a woman in her 30s with Graves' ophthalmopathy.

Ten or more counts support this clonotype. The rearrangement joins TRBV20-1 to TRBJ2-7, with D unresolved. This CDR3 is built from 16 residues. The V end lost 0 bases, the J end lost 3 bases, and 18 bases lay between the germline ends. Germline-derived CDR1 and CDR2 are DFQATT and SNEGSKA (reference sequence). For the CDR3, the DNA is TGCAGTGCTAGAGATCGTATGGCCGGGCACTACTACGAGCAGTACTTC. Protein: CSARDRMAGHYYEQYF.

This clonotype was seen many times. The genes are TRBV28 and TRBJ2-7; perhaps TRBD1 as D (5 bases). This CDR3 contains 15 residues. Germline V CDR1 and CDR2: MDHEN, SYDVKM. V was cut by 3 bases and J by 1 base, with 13 bases left in between. DNA of the CDR3: TGTGCCAGCAGTTTTACTTCGGACAAGTCCTACGAGCAGTACTTC. It codes for CASSFTSDKSYEQYF.

As concerns this clonotype: A read error may be the cause here, since a much bigger clone is one base away. The chain is built from TRBV20-1 and TRBJ2-2, with 7 positions matching TRBD2. The CDR3 covers 13 residues. The V gene's germline CDR1 is DFQATT and CDR2 SNEGSKA (reference sequence). The CDR3 spells CGASTTSSGELFF. The CDR3 nucleotides read TGCGGTGCTAGCACGACTAGCTCCGGGGAGCTGTTTTTT.

A few counts support this clonotype. V and J are TRBV7-9 and TRBJ1-5; D is unresolved. Germline CDR1 SEHNR, CDR2 FQNEAQ (reference sequence). The V and J ends lost 1 base and 11 bases respectively, with 9 bases between them. This CDR3 has 12 amino acids. CDR3 DNA sequence: TGTGCCAGCAGCTTAGAAGGCTTAGCCCAGCATTTT. Protein product: CASSLEGLAQHF.

This clonotype occurred a few times. The rearrangement uses TRBV12-3 or TRBV12-4 and TRBJ2-7; D gene ambiguous. V dropped 7 bases and J dropped 3 bases, with 10 bases sitting between them. This CDR3 is 12 amino acids long. CDR3 sequence: CASKGRLYEQYF. In nucleotides, the CDR3 is TGTGCCAGCAAGGGCAGACTCTACGAGCAGTACTTC.

This clonotype was recorded many times. This chain uses TRBV7-2 with TRBJ1-2, with D tentatively TRBD1 (5 bases). With 1 base removed from V and 8 bases from J, the gap between germline ends came to 11 bases. The CDR3 consists of 13 residues. Germline V lookup: CDR1 SGHTA, CDR2 FQGNSA. As DNA, the CDR3 is TGTGCCAGCAGCTTAGTTTCAGGGCAAGGCTACACCTTC. Residues: CASSLVSGQGYTF.

A note on this clonotype: Germline is not matched at one junction end, which may reflect a read error. This chain joins TRBV20-1 and TRBJ1-6, with 8 positions matching TRBD1. CDR1 and CDR2 from the germline V gene are DFQATT and SNEGSKA (reference sequence). The CDR3 loop spans 13 amino acids. CDR3 in DNA: TGCAGTGCTTCGACAGGGGTGCATTCACTCCTCCACTTT. It encodes CSASTGVHSLLHF.

This chain links TRBV7-9 with TRBJ2-5, with D perhaps TRBD1 or TRBD2 (7 bases each). Germline V gives CDR1 SEHNR, CDR2 FQNEAQ (reference sequence). Trimming pared 5 bases from V and 1 base from J, leaving 20 bases between. The CDR3 is 17 amino acids. The CDR3: CASSPRGRGQLQETQYF. The DNA for the CDR3 is TGTGCCAGCAGCCCCAGGGGGAGGGGACAACTCCAAGAGACCCAGTACTTC.

Only a few counts were recorded for this clonotype. This chain uses TRBV28 with TRBJ2-7; a possible D gene is TRBD2 (7 bases). Germline V gene sequence: CDR1 MDHEN, CDR2 SYDVKM. This CDR3 region has 17 residues. With 2 bases removed from V and 3 bases from J, the gap between germline ends came to 20 bases. The CDR3 loop is CASSLREGKGRGYEQYF. Written as DNA, the CDR3 is TGTGCCAGCAGTTTAAGGGAGGGTAAAGGCAGGGGCTACGAGCAGTACTTC.

In its sample, this clonotype was seen many times. The chain is built from TRBV30 and TRBJ1-4; a possible D gene is TRBD1 (5 bases). This CDR3 has 12 residues. Germline V gene data show CDR1 as GTSNPN and CDR2 as SVGIG (reference sequence). The V gene lost 3 bases and the J gene lost 8 bases, with 10 bases spanning the gap. CDR3 amino acids: CAWSARGEKLFF. DNA of the CDR3: TGTGCCTGGAGCGCCCGGGGGGAAAAACTGTTTTTT.

This clonotype turned up a few times. CDR3 coding DNA: TGTGCCAGCAGTCCCGGACTAGCGGGGAGGGATACGCAGTATTTT. Encoded protein: CASSPGLAGRDTQYF. This rearrangement joins TRBV6-1 to TRBJ2-3; TRBD2 matches at 12 bases. Per germline, CDR1 MNHNS and CDR2 SASEGT. The CDR3 covers 15 residues. The J segment lost 6 bases and the V segment lost 5 bases, leaving 6 bases of the junction unmatched.

In its sample, this clonotype was seen many times. The chain couples TRBV20-1 to TRBJ2-1, with D tentatively TRBD2 (5 bases). Germline V CDR1 and CDR2: DFQATT, SNEGSKA (reference sequence). Trimming shortened V by 3 bases and J by 2 bases, and 11 bases separated the two germline ends. This CDR3 has 14 amino acids. The CDR3 sequence is CSARGAETYNEQFF. The CDR3 coding sequence is TGCAGTGCTAGGGGAGCGGAGACCTACAATGAGCAGTTCTTC.

This clonotype was recorded at least ten times. The chain employs TRBV7-2 and TRBJ2-4; D remains ambiguous. There are 15 residues in the CDR3. The V gene lost 6 bases and the J gene lost 0 bases, with 12 bases spanning the gap. Germline V gene sequence: CDR1 SGHTA, CDR2 FQGNSA. The CDR3 here is CASRAVSLAKNIQYF. For the CDR3, the DNA is TGTGCCAGCAGAGCAGTATCTCTAGCCAAAAACATTCAGTACTTC.

At least ten counts were recorded for this clonotype. This chain joins TRBV4-3 and TRBJ2-1; D call uncertain. Trimming stripped 3 bases from V and 0 bases from J, with 12 bases between. CDR1 is LGHNA, CDR2 YSLEER, per germline. This CDR3 has 16 residues. CDR3 residues: CASSQDDSSSYNEQFF. The CDR3 coding sequence is TGCGCCAGCAGCCAGGACGACTCAAGCTCCTACAATGAGCAGTTCTTC.

This clonotype has at least ten counts. The chain carries TRBV3-1 and TRBJ2-5, with 7 nucleotides matching TRBD1. This CDR3 has 16 amino acids. Germline V lookup: CDR1 LGHDT, CDR2 YNNKEL (reference sequence). Losses at the gene ends were 6 bases for V and 1 base for J; bases not matched to a gene: 11. This chain's CDR3 is CASRYSDDRVQETQYF. In DNA, the CDR3 is TGTGCCAGCAGGTATTCCGATGACAGGGTCCAAGAGACCCAGTACTTC.

This clonotype was detected only a few times. The J gene is TRBJ2-1, the V gene TRBV12-3 or TRBV12-4; 7 bases match TRBD2. Trimming took 7 bases from V and 4 from J; bases not matched to a gene: 10. This CDR3 comprises 15 residues. CDR3 sequence: CASTLILADYNEQFF. DNA for the CDR3: TGTGCCAGCACTCTAATTCTAGCGGATTACAATGAGCAGTTCTTC.

This clonotype was found many times. The chain's CDR3 is CASSLSGGVVYGYTF. The CDR3 DNA follows: TGTGCCAGCAGTTTATCCGGAGGGGTTGTCTATGGCTACACCTTC. J is TRBJ1-2 and V is TRBV28, with a weak D call TRBD1 (5 bases). V lost 1 base and J lost 4, with 13 bases in between. The CDR3 has 15 amino acids. CDR1 and CDR2 from the germline V gene are MDHEN and SYDVKM.

This chain joins TRBV27 and TRBJ1-1; tentatively, D is TRBD1 (5 bases). CDR3 length equals 18 residues. CDR1 is MNHEY and CDR2 is SMNVEV in the germline V gene (reference sequence). Trimming stripped 0 bases from V and 2 bases from J, with 19 bases between. In DNA, the CDR3 is TGTGCCAGCAGTTTATCGATGACAGCCTCTAACTTAAACACTGAAGCTTTCTTT. It translates to CASSLSMTASNLNTEAFF.

The sample holds many counts of this clonotype. The chain couples TRBV28 to TRBJ2-2; D gene unclear. Deletions cut 6 bases from V and 8 bases from J, with 16 bases between. Germline lookup yields CDR1 MDHEN and CDR2 SYDVKM. The CDR3 extends over 14 amino acids. CDR3 sequence reads: CASRPPPSLGELFF. CDR3 sequence (DNA): TGTGCCAGCAGGCCACCTCCCTCTTTGGGGGAGCTGTTTTTT.

This clonotype was observed a few times. Given a much more abundant clone one base away, this may be a read error. The chain couples TRBV11-2 to TRBJ2-1; the D is unclear. Germline-derived CDR1 and CDR2 are SGHAT and FQNNGV. The CDR3 sequence is 13 residues long. Here the CDR3 reads CASSLSGSNEQLF. The CDR3 coding sequence is TGTGCCAGCAGTTTATCTGGTAGCAATGAGCAGCTCTTC. The whole variable domain, remainder taken from reference TRBV11-2 and TRBJ2-1, is EAGVAQSPRYKIIEKRQSVAFWCNPISGHATLYWYQQILGQGPKLLIQFQNNGVVDDSQLPKDRFSAERLKGVDSTLKIQPAKLEDSAVYLCASSLSGSNEQLFGPGTRLTVL.

This clonotype turned up a few times. V is TRBV20-1 and J is TRBJ1-2; the D gene is possibly TRBD1 (5 bases). The germline gives CDR1 DFQATT, CDR2 SNEGSKA (reference sequence). The ends were cut back, 1 base at V and 3 bases at J, with 12 bases in the middle. The CDR3 has 14 residues. CDR3 nucleotide sequence: TGCAGTGCTAGAGTCCCAGGGAGGGACTATGGCTACACCTTC. This codes for CSARVPGRDYGYTF.